The clone carrying this T cell receptor (gamma chain) was seen only a few times. The antigen is unknown. These data belong to a study of Vδ1+ human thymocytes. The template was reverse-transcribed extracted RNA. CDR3 amplicons came from multiplex PCR with pooled V-gene forward and constant-region reverse primers. TCRdb redid clone calling on the multiplex PCR reads using CATT. The table lists about 23,000 gamma-chain clones, roughly 15% of them singletons. Germline CDR1 and CDR2: EGSTGY and YDSYTSSV. The length of the CDR3 is 12 residues. With 6 bases clipped from V and 12 bases from J, the junction kept 14 bases outside the gene matches. The study's findings and limits: In the thymus, TRG and TRD repertoires looked highly polyclonal with Gaussian CDR3 lengths.

This TCR was recovered from a child in the first two years of life who had congenital heart surgery. The J gene is TRGJ1 or TRGJ2, the V gene TRGV4. The specimen sequenced was Vdelta1+ gamma-delta thymocytes from the thymus. Subset specified: FACS-sorted CD3+ TCRalphabeta- TCRVdelta1+ TCRVdelta2- thymocytes. CDR3 sequence (DNA): TGTGCCACCTGGAATAGGACTCGAGGGAAACTCTTT. Translated, it gives CATWNRTRGKLF.